The rows below give T cell receptor beta chains drawn from one sample of a study of blood T cell repertoires in COVID-19. Clones were sequenced by immunoSEQ multiplex PCR, and TCRdb holds only the in-frame ones, with some missing. The sample holds about 150,000 clones, around 89% seen once. Sequencing input: peripheral blood. These receptor sequences come from a woman aged 60-70 years with active COVID-19. CDR3s include the opening cysteine and the closing phenylalanine or tryptophan. D genes are given only for firm matches. Clone sizes are given selectively: once, few, many, or a class where the clone is expanded.

TRBD1	TRBV28	TRBJ2-3	-	CASIQTGVGITDTQYF	TGTGCCAGCATTCAAACAGGGGTTGGCATCACAGATACGCAGTATTTT
-	TRBV5-1	TRBJ2-5	-	CASSLFPKQRGRGGETQYF	TGCGCCAGCAGCTTGTTCCCCAAACAGCGAGGGCGCGGAGGGGAGACCCAGTACTTC
-	TRBV11-2	TRBJ2-1	-	CASSLAQAGPYNEQFF	TGTGCCAGCAGCTTAGCCCAAGCAGGGCCCTACAATGAGCAGTTCTTC
-	TRBV6-1	TRBJ2-3	-	CASSEVYGSADTQYF	TGTGCCAGCAGTGAAGTCTACGGGAGCGCAGATACGCAGTATTTT
-	TRBV6-5	TRBJ2-7	-	CASSHGQSGYEQYF	TGTGCCAGCAGTCACGGACAGTCGGGTTACGAGCAGTACTTC
TRBD2	TRBV19	TRBJ2-1	-	CASSMVAGGLNEQFF	TGTGCCAGTAGTATGGTAGCGGGAGGCCTCAATGAGCAGTTCTTC
TRBD1	TRBV7-9	TRBJ2-3	-	CASSGQGSTDTQYF	TGTGCCAGCAGTGGACAGGGTAGCACAGATACGCAGTATTTT
-	TRBV5-1	TRBJ2-1	-	CASSLTGQLNNEQFF	TGCGCCAGCAGCTTGACTGGACAGCTAAACAATGAGCAGTTCTTC
-	TRBV2	TRBJ1-1	-	CASRSGGTEAFF	TGTGCCAGCAGGTCGGGAGGGACTGAAGCTTTCTTT
-	TRBV30	TRBJ2-2	-	CAWSEAEAGELFF	TGTGCCTGGAGTGAGGCGGAGGCCGGGGAGCTGTTTTTT
-	TRBV6-5	TRBJ1-4	-	CASSYSGTGFNEKLFF	TGTGCCAGCAGTTACTCGGGTACAGGGTTTAATGAAAAACTGTTTTTT
-	TRBV7-2	TRBJ2-1	-	CASSPRTGRNNEQFF	TGTGCCAGCAGCCCTCGAACAGGGAGAAACAATGAGCAGTTCTTC
TRBD1	TRBV5-1	TRBJ2-3	-	CASSLVGQETDTQYF	TGCGCCAGCAGCTTGGTCGGACAGGAGACAGATACGCAGTATTTT
TRBD2	TRBV5-4	TRBJ2-7	once	CASSSVAGTSYEQYF	TGTGCCAGCAGCTCCGTAGCGGGAACCTCCTACGAGCAGTACTTC
-	TRBV7-9	TRBJ2-2	-	CASRPDSRRDTGELFF	TGTGCCAGCAGACCCGACAGCCGCAGGGACACCGGGGAGCTGTTTTTT
TRBD2	TRBV5-1	TRBJ2-2	-	CASSPGTSFAGELFF	TGCGCCAGCAGCCCGGGGACTAGTTTTGCCGGGGAGCTGTTTTTT
-	TRBV30	TRBJ1-5	-	CAWSAMGRRWDQPQHF	TGTGCCTGGAGCGCCATGGGGCGGCGGTGGGATCAGCCCCAGCATTTT
-	TRBV7-2	TRBJ1-6	-	CASSFRGLSYNSPLHF	TGTGCCAGCAGCTTCCGCGGACTCTCCTATAATTCACCCCTCCACTTT
-	TRBV3-1/TRBV3-2	TRBJ2-7	-	CASSSPQNEQYF	TGTGCCAGCAGCTCGCCCCAGAACGAGCAGTACTTC
TRBD1	TRBV3-1/TRBV3-2	TRBJ2-5	few	CASSPRGTGQETQYF	TGTGCCAGCAGCCCGCGAGGGACAGGGCAAGAGACCCAGTACTTC
TRBD2	TRBV24-1	TRBJ2-2	-	CATSGTSGTLITGELFF	TGTGCCACCAGTGGGACTAGCGGGACCCTAATCACCGGGGAGCTGTTTTTT
TRBD2	TRBV7-2	TRBJ2-7	-	CASSTVLAGGPYEQYF	TGTGCCAGCAGCACGGTACTAGCGGGAGGGCCCTACGAGCAGTACTTC
TRBD2	TRBV5-8	TRBJ2-7	-	CASSLAPGLAGPYEQYF	TGTGCCAGCAGCTTGGCCCCGGGACTAGCGGGACCCTACGAGCAGTACTTC
TRBD1	TRBV15	TRBJ2-7	-	CATSRAGGSYEQYF	TGTGCCACCAGCAGAGCAGGGGGCTCGTACGAGCAGTACTTC
TRBD2	TRBV28	TRBJ2-1	-	CASSALAGGFFSYNEQFF	TGTGCCAGCAGTGCACTAGCGGGAGGTTTCTTCTCCTACAATGAGCAGTTCTTC
TRBD2	TRBV2	TRBJ2-2	-	CASNRLAGNTGELFF	TGTGCCAGCAATAGACTAGCGGGAAACACCGGGGAGCTGTTTTTT
-	TRBV2	TRBJ2-5	-	CASSLSGGVETQYF	TGTGCCAGCAGCCTATCAGGCGGGGTGGAGACCCAGTACTTC
-	TRBV7-3	TRBJ2-2	-	CASSPAGYTGELFF	TGTGCCAGCAGCCCCGCGGGCTACACCGGGGAGCTGTTTTTT
-	TRBV5-6	TRBJ2-1	-	CASSRTELRRGNEQFF	TGTGCCAGCAGCCGGACAGAGCTTAGACGGGGCAATGAGCAGTTCTTC
TRBD2	TRBV30	TRBJ2-3	-	CAWRGTSGKVDTQYF	TGTGCCTGGAGAGGGACTAGCGGAAAGGTAGATACGCAGTATTTT
-	TRBV29-1	TRBJ2-1	-	CSVVRGPHEQFF	TGCAGCGTTGTAAGAGGGCCACATGAGCAGTTCTTC
-	TRBV5-1	TRBJ2-7	-	CASSLGGAVSSYEQYF	TGCGCCAGCAGCTTAGGGGGGGCCGTCAGCTCCTACGAGCAGTACTTC
-	TRBV10-3	TRBJ2-3	-	CAISDGDTQYF	TGTGCCATCAGTGACGGGGATACGCAGTATTTT
-	TRBV11-2	TRBJ1-3	-	CASSPGQIGNTIYF	TGTGCCAGCAGCCCCGGACAGATAGGAAACACCATATATTTT
TRBD2	TRBV7-3	TRBJ2-7	-	CASSPGLAGSYEQYF	TGTGCCAGCAGCCCAGGACTAGCGGGTTCCTACGAGCAGTACTTC
-	TRBV25-1	TRBJ1-6	-	CASSHRDNNSPLHF	TGTGCCAGCAGTCACCGGGACAATAATTCACCCCTCCACTTT
TRBD1	TRBV7-9	TRBJ1-2	-	CASSLTPDRGRKANYGYTF	TGTGCCAGCAGCTTAACACCAGACAGGGGGCGCAAGGCTAACTATGGCTACACCTTC
-	TRBV11-2	TRBJ1-2	-	CASSLWGDGYTF	TGTGCCAGCAGCTTATGGGGGGATGGCTACACCTTC
TRBD1	TRBV4-2	TRBJ1-1	-	CASSPLGQGKTGTEAFF	TGTGCCAGCAGCCCCCTCGGACAGGGGAAAACTGGCACTGAAGCTTTCTTT
TRBD2	TRBV4-2	TRBJ2-2	-	CASSPGLRRPGELFF	TGTGCCAGCAGCCCGGGACTACGGCGTCCCGGGGAGCTGTTTTTT
-	TRBV3-1/TRBV3-2	TRBJ1-2	-	CASSQGGGQTYGYTF	TGTGCCAGCAGCCAAGGGGGGGGACAAACCTATGGCTACACCTTC
-	TRBV7-2	TRBJ2-5	-	CASSLSRDGVTQYF	TGTGCCAGCAGCTTGTCCAGAGACGGGGTTACCCAGTACTTC
-	TRBV28	TRBJ2-7	-	CASSQGGPLYEQYF	TGTGCCAGCTCCCAAGGGGGACCACTCTACGAGCAGTACTTC
TRBD1	TRBV3-1/TRBV3-2	TRBJ2-7	medium-sized	CASSPHQGAYEQYF	TGTGCCAGCAGCCCGCATCAGGGGGCCTACGAGCAGTACTTC
TRBD1	TRBV2	TRBJ1-5	-	CASSEDRGSQPQHF	TGTGCCAGCAGTGAAGACAGGGGGAGTCAGCCCCAGCATTTT
-	TRBV24-1	TRBJ2-5	-	CATSDRGQQETQYF	TGTGCCACCAGTGACCGAGGACAGCAAGAGACCCAGTACTTC
TRBD1	TRBV28	TRBJ1-2	-	CASSSTGGAGKDGYTF	TGTGCCAGCAGTTCGACAGGGGGAGCGGGTAAGGATGGCTACACCTTC
TRBD2	TRBV27	TRBJ2-3	-	CASGEREAAGTDTQYF	TGTGCCAGCGGAGAGCGGGAGGCAGCGGGCACAGATACGCAGTATTTT
TRBD2	TRBV10-2	TRBJ2-1	-	CASRGGLAVSSYNEQFF	TGCGCCAGCAGGGGGGGACTAGCGGTTAGCTCCTACAATGAGCAGTTCTTC
TRBD1	TRBV7-8	TRBJ1-4	-	CASSLDPRQGALNEKLFF	TGTGCCAGCAGCTTAGACCCTCGACAGGGGGCCCTTAATGAAAAACTGTTTTTT
-	TRBV7-8	TRBJ1-3	once	CASSLFFMGVASGNTIYF	TGTGCCAGCAGCTTATTTTTTATGGGCGTCGCCTCTGGAAACACCATATATTTT
TRBD1	TRBV5-1	TRBJ1-2	-	CASSWGQDHYGGYTF	TGCGCCAGCAGCTGGGGACAGGACCACTATGGCGGCTACACCTTC
TRBD1	TRBV28	TRBJ2-5	-	CATTPGGGETQYF	TGTGCCACCACTCCAGGGGGCGGGGAGACCCAGTACTTC
-	TRBV7-8	TRBJ2-1	-	CASSQDLAYNEQFF	TGTGCCAGCAGCCAGGACTTAGCATACAATGAGCAGTTCTTC
-	TRBV2	TRBJ2-1	-	CASSRDNSYNEQFF	TGTGCCAGCAGCCGGGACAATTCCTACAATGAGCAGTTCTTC
TRBD1	TRBV18	TRBJ2-1	once	CASSPEQGAANEQFF	TGTGCCAGCTCACCCGAACAGGGGGCCGCAAATGAGCAGTTCTTC
TRBD2	TRBV4-3	TRBJ2-3	-	CASSQDWIAGVRDTQYF	TGCGCCAGCAGCCAAGATTGGATAGCGGGAGTGAGAGATACGCAGTATTTT
-	TRBV27	TRBJ1-1	once	CASSFNYQREAFF	TGTGCCAGCAGTTTTAATTATCAGCGGGAAGCTTTCTTT